Each of the 25 T cell receptor beta chains below was sequenced from the same sample in a study of blood T cells in healthy people across ages. Then a second PCR, running roughly 7 to 11 cycles, was carried out with a sample-barcoded 5' primer and a J-beta primer mix. One entry per CDR3 protein results from TCRdb running MiXCR on the 5' RACE reads. The sample shows 750,000 to 1,000,000 distinct CDR3 sequences, roughly 29% of them seen only once. The sample was also linked to a second study, of T cells of mothers and their children.

The sequencing input was blood. These TCRs come from a middle-aged woman in good health.

A few counts support this clonotype. The rearrangement joins TRBV5-1 to TRBJ1-4, with D tentatively TRBD1 (5 bases). V was pared by 4 bases and J by 5 bases, with 12 bases between. From germline, CDR1 is SGHRS and CDR2 YFSETQ. The CDR3 extends over 14 amino acids. CDR3 nucleotides: TGCGCCAGCAGCCATGACAGTAACAATGAAAAACTGTTTTTT. It is translated as CASSHDSNNEKLFF.

This clonotype has a single count. The rearrangement joins TRBV5-1 to TRBJ2-4; 8 nucleotides match TRBD1. The closer fit of TRBJ2-7 to the DNA end suggests the J call may be wrong. Germline V lookup: CDR1 SGHRS, CDR2 YFSETQ. This CDR3 is built from 15 residues. Written as DNA, the CDR3 is TGCGCCAGCAGCTTGGCCACAGGGGGGATCTACGAGCAGTACTTC. This translates into CASSLATGGIYEQYF.

Worth noting for this clonotype: A much larger clone lies one base from this, so it may be a read error. The V and J genes are TRBV6-6 and TRBJ1-1; TRBD1 is a possible D gene (5 bases). Per germline, CDR1 MNHNY and CDR2 SVGAGI (reference sequence). The CDR3 contains 13 residues. The CDR3 DNA reads TGTACCAGCAGTTCGACAGACAAATATACAGCTTTCTTT. Translation: CTSSSTDKYTAFF.

The J gene is TRBJ2-5, the V gene TRBV5-1; tentative D call: TRBD2 (6 bases). The CDR3 length is 14 residues. Trimming removed 1 base from V and 3 bases from J, with 10 bases in between. CDR1 is SGHRS, CDR2 YFSETQ, per germline. The CDR3: CASSLPRGEETQYF. CDR3 DNA: TGCGCCAGCAGCTTGCCTCGCGGGGAAGAGACCCAGTACTTC.

This clonotype has at least ten counts. The chain joins TRBV5-1 to TRBJ2-7, with a tentative D call TRBD1 (6 bases). The germline CDR1 and CDR2 sequences are SGHRS and YFSETQ. This CDR3 is 13 amino acids long. Trimming took off 4 bases at V and 6 bases at J, with 14 bases between the two ends. The chain's CDR3 is CASSPMGALEQYF. The CDR3 DNA reads TGCGCCAGCAGCCCCATGGGGGCCCTCGAGCAGTACTTC.

This clonotype has a single count. This chain connects TRBV5-1 to TRBJ1-5; TRBD1 agrees at 7 bases. The ends lost 1 base at V and 8 bases at J; junction bases unmatched: 6. Germline V CDR1 and CDR2: SGHRS, YFSETQ. The CDR3 sequence is 14 residues long. CDR3 nucleotides: TGCGCCAGCAGCTTGACTTCAGGGGGGAAGCCCCAGCATTTT. This translates into CASSLTSGGKPQHF.

This sequence joins TRBV11-2 and TRBJ1-2; a weak D match, TRBD1 (6 bases). Germline assignment: CDR1 SGHAT and CDR2 FQNNGV. V was pared by 0 bases and J by 8 bases, with 10 bases between. The CDR3 length is 13 residues. In DNA form, the CDR3 reads TGTGCCAGCAGCTTAGATACAGGGTTCGGCTACACCTTC. Amino acids: CASSLDTGFGYTF.

This clonotype has just a few counts. The chain joins TRBV12-3 or TRBV12-4 to TRBJ1-2; D perhaps matches TRBD1 (5 bases). CDR3 size: 13 residues. V was trimmed by 10 bases and J by 6 bases, leaving 18 bases between them. CDR3 bases: TGTGCCACAAGTTTGGGCAGGGACGATGGCTACACCTTC. This translates into CATSLGRDDGYTF.

This clonotype was counted a few times. This sequence joins TRBV7-6 and TRBJ1-2; a weak D match, TRBD1 (5 bases). This CDR3 spans 14 amino acids. Germline values: CDR1 SGHVS, CDR2 FNYEAQ. V lost 5 bases and J lost 7, with 17 bases in between. The CDR3 here is CASSQGAGVSGYTF. The CDR3 DNA reads as TGTGCCAGCAGCCAAGGGGCCGGGGTGAGTGGCTACACCTTC.

This clonotype was counted only a few times. This could be a read error, since a much larger clone is one nucleotide away. The chain has TRBV4-1 and TRBJ2-7; D assignment may be TRBD1 or TRBD2 (6 bases each). Germline V gene data show CDR1 as MGHRA and CDR2 as YSYEKL. There are 15 residues in the CDR3. CDR3 region: CASGQEGRGRYEQYF. In DNA, the CDR3 is TGCGCCAGCGGCCAAGAAGGACGGGGGCGCTACGAGCAGTACTTC.

The chain carries TRBV20-1 and TRBJ1-2, with D possibly TRBD1 on 6 matching bases. Germline CDR1 reads DFQATT; CDR2 reads SNEGSKA (reference sequence). The CDR3 consists of 13 residues. V lost 6 bases and J 5 bases, leaving 16 bases between the germline ends. The CDR3 region has the DNA TGCAGTGCCCCAAGACAGGAATGGTATGGCTACACCTTC. This gives the protein CSAPRQEWYGYTF.

In its sample, this clonotype was seen a few times. The chain joins TRBV6-5 to TRBJ1-1, with D possibly being TRBD1 (6 bases). The germline V gene has CDR1 MNHEY and CDR2 SVGAGI. V dropped 6 bases and J dropped 2 bases, with 19 bases sitting between them. The CDR3 loop spans 16 amino acids. The DNA of the CDR3 is TGTGCCAGCAGCAAAGACAGGTCCACGGTCAACACTGAAGCTTTCTTT. As protein: CASSKDRSTVNTEAFF.

This clonotype was counted ten times or more. The chain joins TRBV29-1 to TRBJ2-7; D is tentatively TRBD1 or TRBD2 (5 bases each). The CDR3 runs to 15 residues. V dropped 5 bases and J dropped 4 bases, with 21 bases sitting between them. Germline CDR1 is SQVTM and CDR2 is ANQGSEA. The CDR3 nucleotides read TGCAGCGTTTCACAAGCGGACTTGGGGCTATACGAGCAGTACTTC. Amino acids: CSVSQADLGLYEQYF.

This clonotype appeared many times. The chain has TRBV29-1 and TRBJ2-7; D call uncertain. CDR1 is SQVTM, CDR2 ANQGSEA, per germline. The CDR3 sequence is 12 residues long. With 6 bases removed from V and 4 bases from J, the gap between germline ends came to 13 bases. The CDR3 here is CSVRPGGYEQYF. The DNA for the CDR3 is TGCAGCGTCCGCCCGGGTGGATACGAGCAGTACTTC.

The chain employs TRBV6-1 and TRBJ2-1; 8 positions match TRBD1. The DNA end is a closer match to TRBJ2-7, so the J assignment may be wrong. The germline gives CDR1 MNHNS, CDR2 SASEGT. This CDR3 comprises 18 residues. DNA for the CDR3: TGTGCCAGCAGTCGACCTTTCTGGACAGGGAGCTCCTACAATGAGCAGTACTTC. This encodes CASSRPFWTGSSYNEQYF.

In its sample, this clonotype was seen a few times. The chain is built from TRBV28 and TRBJ1-2; perhaps TRBD1 as D (6 bases). Germline lookup yields CDR1 MDHEN and CDR2 SYDVKM. The CDR3 covers 14 residues. Deletions cut 4 bases from V and 7 bases from J, with 16 bases between. The CDR3 is CASSSLTGMGGYTF. CDR3 nucleotides: TGTGCCAGCAGTTCCCTTACAGGGATGGGTGGCTACACCTTC.

This clonotype was counted only a few times. This chain connects TRBV7-3 to TRBJ1-1; D is unclear. This CDR3 region has 14 residues. Trimming shortened V by 1 base and J by 3 bases, and 9 bases separated the two germline ends. Germline CDR1 SGHTA, CDR2 FQGTGA. The CDR3: CASSLRIGDTEAFF. As DNA, the CDR3 is TGTGCCAGCAGCTTAAGGATCGGGGACACTGAAGCTTTCTTT.

At least ten counts were recorded for this clonotype. This may be a read error, as it is one base from a much larger clone. J is TRBJ2-7 and V is TRBV6-4; 15 bases fit TRBD2. The CDR3 extends over 15 amino acids. Looked up from germline, CDR1 is MRHNA and CDR2 is SNTAGT. V was clipped by 5 bases and J by 7 bases; unmatched bases: 6. CDR3 in DNA: TGTGCCAGCAGTTCCGGGACTAGCGGGGGGAATGAGCAGTACTTC. The encoded protein is CASSSGTSGGNEQYF.

Many counts were recorded for this clonotype. The chain carries TRBV6-5 and TRBJ2-7; 8 nucleotides align to TRBD1. The CDR3 contains 15 residues. Germline V lookup: CDR1 MNHEY, CDR2 SVGAGI. V lost 2 bases and J lost 2; bases outside the gene matches: 5. The DNA for the CDR3 is TGTGCCAGCAGTTACCAGACAGGGGCTGCCTACGAGCAGTACTTC. The encoded protein is CASSYQTGAAYEQYF.

Only a few counts were recorded for this clonotype. The gene calls are TRBV28 and TRBJ2-1, with 7 bases that match TRBD2. Per the germline V gene, CDR1 is MDHEN and CDR2 is SYDVKM. The J segment lost 5 bases and the V segment lost 5 bases, leaving 6 bases of the junction unmatched. The CDR3 contains 14 residues. The CDR3 bases are TGTGCCAGCAGTACCCGGGGAGGGAACAATGAGCAGTTCTTC. This encodes CASSTRGGNNEQFF.

J is TRBJ2-2 and V is TRBV4-1, with 10 bases identical to TRBD2. With V trimmed by 1 base and J by 3 bases, 8 bases remained unmatched. Germline CDR1 reads MGHRA; CDR2 reads YSYEKL. The CDR3 consists of 18 residues. DNA of the CDR3: TGCGCCAGCAGCCAAGTTCCAGCGGGGGGGTTGGACACCGGGGAGCTGTTTTTT. It yields the protein CASSQVPAGGLDTGELFF.

This sequence joins TRBV7-9 and TRBJ1-4; perhaps TRBD1 as D (6 bases). CDR1 is SEHNR, CDR2 FQNEAQ, per germline (reference sequence). The V and J ends lost 2 bases and 8 bases respectively, with 15 bases between them. CDR3 length: 15 residues. The CDR3 bases are TGTGCCAGCAGCTTACTGCCAGGGGTCGAAGAAAAACTGTTTTTT. Translation: CASSLLPGVEEKLFF. The whole variable domain, filled in from reference TRBV7-9 and TRBJ1-4, reads DTGVSQNPRHKITKRGQNVTFRCDPISEHNRLYWYRQTLGQGPEFLTYFQNEAQLEKSRLLSDRFSAERPKGSFSTLEIQRTEQGDSAMYLCASSLLPGVEEKLFFGSGTQLSVL.

This clonotype was seen more than once but under ten times. One base away lies a much larger clone, so this may be a sequencing read error. The chain recombines TRBV7-3 with TRBJ1-2; D is unresolved. This CDR3 region has 13 residues. Germline loops: CDR1 SGHTA, CDR2 FQGTGA. V gave up 2 bases and J gave up 6 bases, with 10 bases separating them. DNA of the CDR3: TGTGCCAGCAGCTTAGACGGTGTCGATGGCTACACCTTC. Encoded protein: CASSLDGVDGYTF.

This clonotype was counted ten times or more. The chain employs TRBV6-6 and TRBJ2-5; D not resolved. CDR3 length: 16 amino acids. The ends were cut back, 2 bases at V and 5 bases at J, with 18 bases in the middle. Per germline, CDR1 MNHNY and CDR2 SVGAGI (reference sequence). The DNA of the CDR3 is TGTGCCAGCAGTTACCGGCTAGGAGCCCTTTGGGAGACCCAGTACTTC. Its translation: CASSYRLGALWETQYF.

This clonotype was found a few times. V is TRBV12-3 or TRBV12-4 and J is TRBJ2-4; either TRBD1 or TRBD2 may supply D (5 bases each). The J call may be wrong; the DNA end is better matched by TRBJ2-5. The CDR3 has 13 residues. Written as DNA, the CDR3 is TGTGCCAGCAGTTTCGGGGCGACTGAGACCCAGTACTTC. Its protein product is CASSFGATETQYF.